Listed here are 5 T cell receptor beta chains from one sample, sequenced in a study of CD8 T cells in Susac syndrome. A quantity of about 0.5 to 1 ug RNA underwent reverse transcription using random hexamers. TCRdb recomputed calls from the immunoSEQ multiplex PCR reads with MiXCR, one row per CDR3 protein. The repertoire includes around 150,000 distinct CDR3 sequences, 85% to 95% of them detected once, and more than 0.11% sits in the top ten. The sample comprised CD4+ T cells from PBMCs. The receptors originated from a human donor in good health.

The genes are TRBV28 and TRBJ2-7, with 9 bases aligning to TRBD1. The CDR3 is made up of 15 amino acids. The ends lost 5 bases at V and 5 bases at J; junction bases unmatched: 10. CDR1 MDHEN and CDR2 SYDVKM come from the germline V gene. The DNA of the CDR3 is TGTGCCAGCAGTCTAGGGGCTACAGGGGGCCACGAGCAGTACTTC. Translating it yields CASSLGATGGHEQYF.

This chain links TRBV20-1 with TRBJ2-1, with 9 bases lining up with TRBD2. The CDR3 consists of 16 residues. V was pared by 6 bases and J by 2 bases, with 11 bases of the junction left unmatched. Germline assignment: CDR1 DFQATT and CDR2 SNEGSKA (reference sequence). CDR3 sequence reads: CSAASGAGGTYNEQFF. CDR3 DNA sequence: TGCAGTGCCGCTAGCGGAGCGGGGGGAACCTACAATGAGCAGTTCTTC.

The chain uses TRBV7-9 and TRBJ1-4; no definite D call. Germline CDR1 and CDR2: SEHNR and FQNEAQ (reference sequence). The CDR3 extends over 15 amino acids. V lost 1 base and J 5 bases, leaving 11 bases between the germline ends. The CDR3 is CASSLDGRENEKLFF. The CDR3 DNA is TGTGCCAGCAGCTTAGATGGCCGGGAGAATGAAAAACTGTTTTTT.

This clonotype was seen a single time. Here the CDR3 DNA reads TGTGCCAGCAGCCCCCTTAGCGGGGGAGAGACCCAGTACTTC. This codes for CASSPLSGGETQYF. The genes are TRBV7-8 and TRBJ2-5; 9 nucleotides match TRBD2. With 5 bases clipped from V and 4 bases from J, the junction kept 5 bases outside the gene matches. This CDR3 has 14 amino acids. CDR1 is SGHVS, CDR2 FQNEAQ, per germline.

The chain has TRBV5-6 and TRBJ1-1, with 10 bases that match TRBD1. The CDR3 spans 13 residues. CDR1 SGHDT and CDR2 YYEEEE come from the germline V gene. V dropped 7 bases and J dropped 5; count of bases not matched to a gene: 5. CDR3 DNA: TGTGCCAGCGGGACAGGGGTTGGAACTGAAGCTTTCTTT. This codes for CASGTGVGTEAFF.